The 18 T cell receptor beta chains presented below share a single source sample, sequenced in a study of CD8 T cells in ankylosing spondylitis. One entry per CDR3 protein results from TCRdb running MiXCR on the 5' RACE reads. The data show 150,000 to 200,000 distinct CDR3 sequences, around 10% seen once. Sequenced: blood, either unsorted or a sorted T cell fraction (not recorded which). These receptors all stem from a male donor with ankylosing spondylitis or in good health (not recorded which).

This clonotype came up many times. The chain couples TRBV24-1 to TRBJ1-5; the match to TRBD1 covers 12 bases. The trim removed 5 bases at V and 5 bases at J, leaving 0 bases unmatched. The CDR3 spans 14 residues. Germline CDR1 is KGHDR and CDR2 is SFDVKD. The CDR3 region is CATSGDRGHQPQHF. CDR3 nucleotide sequence: TGTGCCACCAGTGGGGACAGGGGGCATCAGCCCCAGCATTTT.

A note on this clonotype: Its ends do not fully match the called genes, so a read error is possible. The rearrangement joins TRBV7-2 to TRBJ2-7, with D possibly matching TRBD2 (5 bases). Germline assignment: CDR1 SGHTA and CDR2 FQGNSA. The CDR3 is 14 residues long. The chain's CDR3 is CASSLGGFSHEQYF. The CDR3 DNA reads TGTGCCAGCAGCTTAGGCGGGTTCTCCCACGAGCAGTACTTC.

The chain has TRBV6-6 and TRBJ2-1; the D is unclear. V shed 1 base and J shed 3 bases, with 1 base lying between them. Germline CDR1 MNHNY, CDR2 SVGAGI (reference sequence). The CDR3 spans 12 residues. The CDR3 loop is CASSYFYNEQFF. CDR3 nucleotide sequence: TGTGCCAGCAGTTACTTCTACAATGAGCAGTTCTTC.

Only a few counts were recorded for this clonotype. V is TRBV4-3 and J is TRBJ2-7; no clear D gene. Deletions cut 0 bases from V and 3 bases from J, with 9 bases between. The germline gives CDR1 LGHNA, CDR2 YSLEER. This CDR3 contains 14 residues. CDR3 DNA sequence: TGCGCCAGCAGCCAAGAAGGGTTTGACTACGAGCAGTACTTC. This codes for CASSQEGFDYEQYF.

This clonotype was detected a few times. V gene TRBV7-2 combines with J gene TRBJ2-1, with 7 bases aligning to TRBD1. With 2 bases clipped from V and 7 bases from J, the junction kept 14 bases outside the gene matches. The CDR3 is 17 amino acids. CDR1 SGHTA and CDR2 FQGNSA come from the germline V gene. CDR3 coding DNA: TGTGCCAGCAGCTTAAGGGGGCGGTCTATCCCCCCGAATGAGCAGTTCTTC. Amino acid sequence: CASSLRGRSIPPNEQFF.

This clonotype turned up a few times. The chain links TRBV20-1 to TRBJ2-1, with D perhaps matching TRBD1 (6 bases). The CDR3 totals 12 residues. Germline V CDR1 and CDR2: DFQATT, SNEGSKA (reference sequence). The V and J ends lost 3 bases and 10 bases respectively, with 13 bases between them. The CDR3 bases are TGCAGTGCTAGGGCCACAGGGCGGGAGCAGTTCTTC. This gives the protein CSARATGREQFF.

The rearrangement joins TRBV27 to TRBJ2-7, with D possibly matching TRBD2 (6 bases). This CDR3 is built from 15 residues. From germline, CDR1 is MNHEY and CDR2 SMNVEV (reference sequence). Trimming shortened V by 4 bases and J by 0 bases, and 13 bases separated the two germline ends. The CDR3: CASSYLSGSSYEQYF. DNA of the CDR3: TGTGCCAGCAGTTACCTTAGCGGCAGCTCCTACGAGCAGTACTTC.

This clonotype was recorded many times. J is TRBJ2-1 and V is TRBV12-3 or TRBV12-4; TRBD2 agrees at 8 bases. V was clipped by 2 bases and J by 4 bases; unmatched bases: 4. The CDR3 spans 15 residues. The CDR3 here is CASSLLSGTYNEQFF. The CDR3 nucleotides are TGTGCCAGCAGTTTACTTAGCGGGACTTACAATGAGCAGTTCTTC.

This clonotype has at least ten counts. The rearrangement joins TRBV5-1 to TRBJ2-7; 7 nucleotides agree with TRBD2. Germline CDR1 reads SGHRS; CDR2 reads YFSETQ. The CDR3 runs to 13 residues. The V gene end was trimmed by 4 bases and the J gene end by 4 bases; junction bases not matched to a gene: 5. The CDR3 nucleotides read TGCGCCAGCAGCGTGCCGGGGGGATACGAGCAGTACTTC. This translates into CASSVPGGYEQYF.

This clonotype appeared many times. The CDR3 sequence is CASSIGRDYGYTF. CDR3 sequence (DNA): TGCGCCAGCAGCATCGGCAGGGACTATGGCTACACCTTC. This sequence joins TRBV5-1 and TRBJ1-2; D might be TRBD1 (5 bases). This CDR3 has 13 residues. The germline V gene encodes CDR1 SGHRS and CDR2 YFSETQ. Trimming pared 4 bases from V and 3 bases from J, leaving 10 bases between.

This clonotype was counted ten times or more. This chain uses TRBV27 with TRBJ2-6, with D unresolved. Germline-derived CDR1 and CDR2 are MNHEY and SMNVEV (reference sequence). V lost 6 bases to trimming and J lost 0 bases, with 12 bases between them. The CDR3 covers 16 residues. CDR3 sequence: CASSFSGRSGANVLTF. Written as DNA, the CDR3 is TGTGCCAGCAGCTTCTCTGGACGCTCTGGGGCCAACGTCCTGACTTTC.

This clonotype occurred many times. The chain's CDR3 is CASSVDGDRASYEQYF. Here the CDR3 DNA reads TGTGCCAGCAGCGTAGATGGGGACAGGGCTTCCTACGAGCAGTACTTC. V gene TRBV9 combines with J gene TRBJ2-7, with 9 bases identical to TRBD1. From germline, CDR1 is SGDLS and CDR2 YYNGEE. Germline trimming cut 0 bases from V and 1 base from J; bases unmatched to any gene: 5. The CDR3 sequence is 16 residues long.

This clonotype showed up many times. The rearrangement joins TRBV27 to TRBJ1-6, with D maybe TRBD1 (5 bases). Germline-derived CDR1 and CDR2 are MNHEY and SMNVEV (reference sequence). V lost 4 bases and J 9 bases, leaving 13 bases between the germline ends. CDR3 length equals 14 residues. DNA of the CDR3: TGTGCCAGCAGTTCGCGGGACCTGGGTTCACCCCTCCACTTT. It encodes CASSSRDLGSPLHF.

This clonotype was counted ten times or more. The chain recombines TRBV12-3 or TRBV12-4 with TRBJ1-1, with D hard to call. The V gene lost 5 bases and the J gene lost 4 bases, with 11 bases spanning the gap. The length of the CDR3 is 13 residues. The DNA of the CDR3 is TGTGCCAGCAGTCCGCAGACACGCACTGAAGCTTTCTTT. Translated, it gives CASSPQTRTEAFF.

The chain joins TRBV1 to TRBJ2-2; TRBD2, the table's D call, lacks a check against the DNA. TRBV1 is noted as a pseudogene. This CDR3 is 15 amino acids long. The CDR3 DNA is TGCACCAGCAGCCAAGATCAAGGGCATCACGGGGAGCTGTTTTTT. It yields the protein CTSSQDQGHHGELFF.

This clonotype was recorded a few times. This sequence joins TRBV11-2 and TRBJ2-2, with 9 bases that match TRBD1. V was clipped by 5 bases and J by 5 bases; unmatched bases: 15. Germline V gene lookup returns CDR1 SGHAT and CDR2 FQNNGV. This CDR3 has 18 residues. CDR3 DNA: TGTGCCAGCAGCCCGCCTGCCGGGACAGGGAAGGTAACCGGGGAGCTGTTTTTT. It codes for CASSPPAGTGKVTGELFF.

This clonotype has ten or more counts. The rearrangement joins TRBV5-1 to TRBJ2-1; the D is unclear. The CDR3 is 13 residues long. Trimming took off 0 bases at V and 10 bases at J, with 11 bases between the two ends. The germline gives CDR1 SGHRS, CDR2 YFSETQ. The CDR3 sequence is CASSLEARTEQFF. CDR3 coding DNA: TGCGCCAGCAGCTTGGAAGCCAGAACAGAGCAGTTCTTC. The whole variable domain, filled in from reference TRBV5-1 and TRBJ2-1, reads KAGVTQTPRYLIKTRGQQVTLSCSPISGHRSVSWYQQTPGQGLQFLFEYFSETQRNKGNFPGRFSGRQFSNSRSEMNVSTLELGDSALYLCASSLEARTEQFFGPGTRLTVL.

This rearrangement joins TRBV3-1 to TRBJ2-7; 8 positions match TRBD1. Germline V gives CDR1 LGHDT, CDR2 YNNKEL (reference sequence). V was pared by 3 bases and J by 0 bases, with 4 bases of the junction left unmatched. This CDR3 spans 15 amino acids. CDR3 loop: CASSHRGRISYEQYF. CDR3 DNA sequence: TGTGCCAGCAGCCACAGGGGGCGGATCTCCTACGAGCAGTACTTC.